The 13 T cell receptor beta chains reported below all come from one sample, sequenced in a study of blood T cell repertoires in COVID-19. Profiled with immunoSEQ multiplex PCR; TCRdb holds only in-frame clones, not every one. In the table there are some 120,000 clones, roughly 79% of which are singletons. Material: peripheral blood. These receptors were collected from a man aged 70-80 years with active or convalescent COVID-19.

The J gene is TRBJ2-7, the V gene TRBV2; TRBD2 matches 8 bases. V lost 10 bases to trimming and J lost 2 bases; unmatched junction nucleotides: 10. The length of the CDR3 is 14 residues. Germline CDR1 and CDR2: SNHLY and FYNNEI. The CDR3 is CANRLEAGAYEQYF. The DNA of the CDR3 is TGTGCCAACCGACTCGAAGCGGGGGCCTACGAGCAGTACTTC.

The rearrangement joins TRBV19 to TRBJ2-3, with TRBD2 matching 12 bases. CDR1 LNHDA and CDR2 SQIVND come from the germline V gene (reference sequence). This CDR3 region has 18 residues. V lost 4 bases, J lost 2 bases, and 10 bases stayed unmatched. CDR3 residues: CASSKTPSGGEPTDTQYF. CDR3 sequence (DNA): TGTGCCAGTAGTAAAACACCTAGCGGGGGGGAACCCACAGATACGCAGTATTTT.

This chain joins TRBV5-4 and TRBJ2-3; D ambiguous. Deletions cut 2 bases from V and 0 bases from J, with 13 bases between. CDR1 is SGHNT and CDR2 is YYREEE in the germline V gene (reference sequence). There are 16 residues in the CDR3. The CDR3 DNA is TGTGCCAGCAGCTTCTGGCTGGCGGCTAGCACAGATACGCAGTATTTT. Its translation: CASSFWLAASTDTQYF.

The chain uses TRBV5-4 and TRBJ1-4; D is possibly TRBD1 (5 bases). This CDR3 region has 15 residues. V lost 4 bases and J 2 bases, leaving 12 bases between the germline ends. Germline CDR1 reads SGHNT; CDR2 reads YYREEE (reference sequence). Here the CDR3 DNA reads TGTGCCAGCAGCGGAGGAGGGACGACTAATGAAAAACTGTTTTTT. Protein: CASSGGGTTNEKLFF.

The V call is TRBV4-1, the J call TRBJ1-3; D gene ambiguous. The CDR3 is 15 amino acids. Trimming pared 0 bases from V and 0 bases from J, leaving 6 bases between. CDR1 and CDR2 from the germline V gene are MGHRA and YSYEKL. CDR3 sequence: CASSQDSNSGNTIYF. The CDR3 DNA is TGCGCCAGCAGCCAAGACTCTAACTCTGGAAACACCATATATTTT.

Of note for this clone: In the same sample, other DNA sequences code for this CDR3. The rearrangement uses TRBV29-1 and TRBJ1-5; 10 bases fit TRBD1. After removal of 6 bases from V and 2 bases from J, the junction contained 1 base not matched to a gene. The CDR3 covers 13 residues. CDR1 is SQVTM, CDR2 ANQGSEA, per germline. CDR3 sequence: CSVGQGGNQPQHF. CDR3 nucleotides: TGCAGCGTCGGACAGGGGGGCAATCAGCCCCAGCATTTT.

In DNA form, the CDR3 reads TGTGCCAGCAGTGAATGGGACAGGGCGCGTCAGCCCCAGCATTTT. Translating gives CASSEWDRARQPQHF. J is TRBJ1-5 and V is TRBV6-1; 9 bases map to TRBD1. V lost 2 bases and J lost 6; bases outside the gene matches: 5. The CDR3 is made up of 15 amino acids. CDR1 is MNHNS, CDR2 SASEGT, per germline.

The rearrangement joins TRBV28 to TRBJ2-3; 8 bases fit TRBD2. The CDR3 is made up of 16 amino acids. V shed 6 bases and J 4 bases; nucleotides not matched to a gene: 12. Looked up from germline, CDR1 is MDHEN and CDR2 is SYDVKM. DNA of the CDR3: TGTGCCAGCAGCCCCAGTTCCCCGGGGGGGGCAGATACGCAGTATTTT. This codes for CASSPSSPGGADTQYF.

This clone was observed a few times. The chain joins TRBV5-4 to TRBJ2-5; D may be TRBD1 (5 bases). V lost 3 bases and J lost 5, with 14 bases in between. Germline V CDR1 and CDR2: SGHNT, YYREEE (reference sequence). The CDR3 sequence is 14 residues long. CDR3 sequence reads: CASSYGGAGETQYF. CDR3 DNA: TGTGCCAGCAGCTACGGTGGGGCTGGGGAGACCCAGTACTTC.

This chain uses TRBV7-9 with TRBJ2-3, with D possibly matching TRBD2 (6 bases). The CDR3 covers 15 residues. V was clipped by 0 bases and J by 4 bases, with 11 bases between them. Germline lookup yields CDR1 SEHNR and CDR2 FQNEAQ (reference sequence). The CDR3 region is CASSLAGGPADTQYF. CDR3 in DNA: TGTGCCAGCAGCTTAGCGGGAGGTCCCGCAGATACGCAGTATTTT.

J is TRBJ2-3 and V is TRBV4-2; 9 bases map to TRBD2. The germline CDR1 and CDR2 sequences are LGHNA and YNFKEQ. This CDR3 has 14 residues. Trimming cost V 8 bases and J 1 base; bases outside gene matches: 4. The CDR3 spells CASLAGPRTDTQYF. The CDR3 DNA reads TGTGCCAGCCTAGCGGGGCCCCGCACAGATACGCAGTATTTT.

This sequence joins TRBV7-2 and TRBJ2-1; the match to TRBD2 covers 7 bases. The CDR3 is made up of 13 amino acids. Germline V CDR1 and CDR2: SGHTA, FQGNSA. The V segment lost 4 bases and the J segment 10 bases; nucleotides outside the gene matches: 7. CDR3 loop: CASSSSAGLEQFF. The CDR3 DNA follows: TGTGCCAGCAGCTCCTCCGCGGGACTAGAGCAGTTCTTC.

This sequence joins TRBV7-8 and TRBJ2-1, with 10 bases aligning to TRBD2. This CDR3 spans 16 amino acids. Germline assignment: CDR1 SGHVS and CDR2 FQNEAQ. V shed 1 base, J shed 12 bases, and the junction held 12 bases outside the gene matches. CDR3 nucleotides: TGTGCCAGCAGCTTAGTAGGGAGCGGGAGGGCTGTATGGCAGTTCTTC. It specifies CASSLVGSGRAVWQFF.